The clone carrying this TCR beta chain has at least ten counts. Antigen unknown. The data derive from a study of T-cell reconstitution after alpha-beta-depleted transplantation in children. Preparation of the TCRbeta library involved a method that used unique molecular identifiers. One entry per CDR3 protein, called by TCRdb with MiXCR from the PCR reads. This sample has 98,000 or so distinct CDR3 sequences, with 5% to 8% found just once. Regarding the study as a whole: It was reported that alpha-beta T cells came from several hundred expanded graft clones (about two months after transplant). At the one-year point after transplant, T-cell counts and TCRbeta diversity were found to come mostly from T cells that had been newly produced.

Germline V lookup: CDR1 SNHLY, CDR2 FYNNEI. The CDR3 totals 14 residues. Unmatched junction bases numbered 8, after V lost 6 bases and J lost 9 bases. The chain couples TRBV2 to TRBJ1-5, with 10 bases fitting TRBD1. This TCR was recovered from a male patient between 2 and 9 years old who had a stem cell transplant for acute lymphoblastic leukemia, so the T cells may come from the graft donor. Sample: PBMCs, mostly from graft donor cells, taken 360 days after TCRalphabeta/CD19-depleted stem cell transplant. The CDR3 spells CASRFGTGVAPQHF. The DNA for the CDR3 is TGTGCCAGCAGATTCGGGACAGGGGTGGCGCCCCAGCATTTT.